This T cell receptor beta chain was recovered during a study of shared clonotypes between healthy human individuals. In the study overall: CD4 naive and memory got three plates each, CD8 naive two, CD8 memory one.

TCRdb's table, derived via immunoSEQ multiplex PCR, lists solely in-frame clones and lacks some. The data show roughly 1 million clones, with approximately 68% seen just once and around 1.5% held by the top ten. There were only Caucasian adults among the donors, and all lived in Nashville, Tennessee. Partitioning of CD4+ cells yielded a CD45RA+ naive subset and a CD45RA-negative memory subset. Trimming shortened V by 6 bases and J by 0 bases, and 15 bases separated the two germline ends. Germline loops: CDR1 MNHEY, CDR2 SMNVEV (reference sequence). The CDR3 spans 17 residues. The V call is TRBV27, the J call TRBJ2-6, with a weak D call TRBD1 (6 bases). This TCR was recovered from a man between 18 and 29 years old in good health. The sample consisted of memory CD4+ T cells sorted from blood. Noted subset: CD45RA-negative fraction. The CDR3 DNA reads as TGTGCCAGCAGGAGGACAGTGGTTAGCTCTGGGGCCAACGTCCTGACTTTC. As protein: CASRRTVVSSGANVLTF.